This T cell receptor beta chain was recovered during a study of identical twins. Study-level points and caveats: Excess sharing by twins proved weaker in beta out-of-frame sequences. A lower insertion count was a feature of abundant cord blood beta clonotypes, with no such feature in memory repertoires.

Carrying unique molecular identifiers, the cDNA also gained a universal primer site through template switching. MiXCR, run by TCRdb on the 5' RACE reads, gives a single entry per CDR3 protein. The table shows about 810,000 distinct CDR3 sequences, with 9% to 15% occurring only once. Details on this clonotype: What it binds is unknown.

The CDR3 spans 14 residues. Trimming cost V 1 base and J 7 bases, with 11 bases left between them. The same data also went into a second study, on yellow fever vaccine responses in identical twins.

This receptor was taken from a woman aged 18-29 years in good health. The genes are TRBV12-3 or TRBV12-4 and TRBJ2-1, with D hard to call. The sequenced sample was PBMCs. Written as DNA, the CDR3 is TGTGCCAGCAGTTTAGAGGTAGAACTGAATGAGCAGTTCTTC. Amino acids: CASSLEVELNEQFF.